Listed below are T cell receptor beta chains from one sample, sequenced in a study of cytomegalovirus exposure and HLA in healthy donors. Generated by immunoSEQ multiplex PCR, the TCRdb table keeps only in-frame clones and is missing some. The sample has about 150,000 clones, approximately 72% seen once; the top ten hold 2.8%. The sample consisted of PBMCs. These receptors were obtained from a man aged 18 to 29 in good health and CMV-seronegative. Both conserved end residues are part of each CDR3. Each record gives: J gene, D gene, clone size, V gene, CDR3 protein, CDR3 DNA. D genes are given only for firm matches. Some rows mark clone size as missing; the rest say once, few, many or name a class of expanded clone.

j_gene: TRBJ1-1; d_gene: NA; abundance: once; v_gene: TRBV28; CDR3aa: CASSLAGRNTEAFF; CDR3nt: TGTGCCAGCAGTTTAGCGGGAAGGAACACTGAAGCTTTCTTT
j_gene: TRBJ2-2; d_gene: TRBD1; abundance: few; v_gene: TRBV7-2; CDR3aa: CASSSRTGTFTGELFF; CDR3nt: TGTGCCAGCAGCTCAAGGACAGGCACCTTCACCGGGGAGCTGTTTTTT
j_gene: TRBJ1-2; d_gene: TRBD1; abundance: once; v_gene: TRBV6-5; CDR3aa: CASSRTGTGYTF; CDR3nt: TGTGCCAGCAGTAGGACAGGTACTGGCTACACCTTC
j_gene: TRBJ1-6; d_gene: TRBD1; abundance: NA; v_gene: TRBV28; CDR3aa: CASSSPGQGASPLHF; CDR3nt: TGTGCCAGCAGTTCACCGGGACAGGGGGCTTCACCCCTCCACTTT
j_gene: TRBJ2-3; d_gene: TRBD1; abundance: NA; v_gene: TRBV7-9; CDR3aa: CASSSQGAGTDTQYF; CDR3nt: TGTGCCAGCAGCTCGCAGGGGGCTGGCACAGATACGCAGTATTTT
j_gene: TRBJ2-1; d_gene: TRBD2; abundance: NA; v_gene: TRBV6-5; CDR3aa: CASRGGSYNEQFF; CDR3nt: TGTGCCAGCAGGGGGGGGTCCTACAATGAGCAGTTCTTC
j_gene: TRBJ1-3; d_gene: TRBD1; abundance: few; v_gene: TRBV9; CDR3aa: CASSPRTGPYGNTIYF; CDR3nt: TGTGCCAGCAGCCCGAGGACAGGGCCATATGGAAACACCATATATTTT
j_gene: TRBJ1-2; d_gene: TRBD1; abundance: NA; v_gene: TRBV4-2; CDR3aa: CASSQDWQGATYGYTF; CDR3nt: TGTGCCAGCAGCCAAGATTGGCAGGGGGCGACCTATGGCTACACCTTC
j_gene: TRBJ2-1; d_gene: NA; abundance: NA; v_gene: TRBV10-3; CDR3aa: CATHSSTDNEQFF; CDR3nt: TGTGCCACCCACAGTTCAACTGACAATGAGCAGTTCTTC
j_gene: TRBJ1-1; d_gene: TRBD1; abundance: NA; v_gene: TRBV13; CDR3aa: CASSSYRGLNTEAFF; CDR3nt: TGTGCCAGCAGCTCCTACAGGGGCCTGAACACTGAAGCTTTCTTT
j_gene: TRBJ2-2; d_gene: NA; abundance: NA; v_gene: TRBV5-1; CDR3aa: CASSLARGGANTGELFF; CDR3nt: TGCGCCAGCAGCCTCGCCAGAGGCGGTGCAAACACCGGGGAGCTGTTTTTT
j_gene: TRBJ2-3; d_gene: TRBD1; abundance: few; v_gene: TRBV18; CDR3aa: CASSGQTSTDTQYF; CDR3nt: TGTGCCAGCTCGGGACAGACTAGCACAGATACGCAGTATTTT
j_gene: TRBJ1-2; d_gene: TRBD1; abundance: NA; v_gene: TRBV9; CDR3aa: CASSVSGGSNYGYTF; CDR3nt: TGTGCCAGCAGCGTATCAGGGGGGAGCAACTATGGCTACACCTTC
j_gene: TRBJ1-3; d_gene: TRBD1; abundance: NA; v_gene: TRBV2; CDR3aa: CASSAQGARGNTIYF; CDR3nt: TGTGCCAGCAGTGCACAGGGGGCGCGCGGAAACACCATATATTTT
j_gene: TRBJ2-5; d_gene: TRBD2; abundance: NA; v_gene: TRBV7-6; CDR3aa: CASSPPTAGRVATQYF; CDR3nt: TGTGCCAGCAGCCCCCCAACAGCGGGGAGGGTAGCGACCCAGTACTTC
j_gene: TRBJ1-2; d_gene: TRBD1; abundance: NA; v_gene: TRBV18; CDR3aa: CASSPGQGNYGYTF; CDR3nt: TGTGCCAGCTCACCCGGACAGGGGAACTATGGCTACACCTTC
j_gene: TRBJ1-1; d_gene: TRBD1; abundance: NA; v_gene: TRBV9; CDR3aa: CASSLEGDRVTEAFF; CDR3nt: TGTGCCAGCAGCCTAGAGGGGGACAGGGTGACTGAAGCTTTCTTT
j_gene: TRBJ1-1; d_gene: TRBD1; abundance: few; v_gene: TRBV5-1; CDR3aa: CASSVGTGAHTEAFF; CDR3nt: TGCGCCAGCAGCGTAGGGACAGGGGCGCACACTGAAGCTTTCTTT
j_gene: TRBJ1-3; d_gene: TRBD1; abundance: NA; v_gene: TRBV10-3; CDR3aa: CAISETGGTGNTIYF; CDR3nt: TGTGCCATCAGTGAGACAGGGGGCACGGGAAACACCATATATTTT
j_gene: TRBJ2-5; d_gene: TRBD1; abundance: NA; v_gene: TRBV2; CDR3aa: CASSVDRGGSETQYF; CDR3nt: TGTGCCAGCAGCGTGGACAGGGGAGGTAGCGAGACCCAGTACTTC
j_gene: TRBJ1-2; d_gene: TRBD1; abundance: NA; v_gene: TRBV7-9; CDR3aa: CASSLAWDSTNHGYTF; CDR3nt: TGTGCCAGCAGCTTAGCCTGGGACAGTACGAACCATGGCTACACCTTC
j_gene: TRBJ2-3; d_gene: TRBD2; abundance: medium-sized; v_gene: TRBV6-4; CDR3aa: CASSPSGDATDTQYF; CDR3nt: TGTGCCAGCAGCCCTAGCGGGGATGCCACAGATACGCAGTATTTT
j_gene: TRBJ2-6; d_gene: NA; abundance: few; v_gene: TRBV4-2; CDR3aa: CASSQETVRGANVLTF; CDR3nt: TGTGCCAGCAGCCAAGAAACAGTACGTGGGGCCAACGTCCTGACTTTC
j_gene: TRBJ1-4; d_gene: TRBD1; abundance: NA; v_gene: TRBV10-3; CDR3aa: CATQRTGWREKLFF; CDR3nt: TGTGCCACCCAAAGGACAGGGTGGCGTGAAAAACTGTTTTTT
j_gene: TRBJ1-1; d_gene: NA; abundance: NA; v_gene: TRBV27; CDR3aa: CASSLNAGTEAFF; CDR3nt: TGTGCCAGCAGTTTAAACGCGGGCACTGAAGCTTTCTTT
j_gene: TRBJ2-3; d_gene: TRBD1; abundance: few; v_gene: TRBV28; CDR3aa: CASSLVLNWTGVLSTDTQYF; CDR3nt: TGTGCCAGCAGTTTGGTATTAAACTGGACAGGGGTCCTCTCCACAGATACGCAGTATTTT
j_gene: TRBJ2-5; d_gene: NA; abundance: NA; v_gene: TRBV18; CDR3aa: CASSPTEKETQYF; CDR3nt: TGTGCCAGCTCACCTACAGAAAAAGAGACCCAGTACTTC
j_gene: TRBJ2-1; d_gene: NA; abundance: NA; v_gene: TRBV9; CDR3aa: CASSPTRRSTTSYNEQFF; CDR3nt: TGTGCCAGCAGCCCTACTCGACGGTCGACTACGTCCTACAATGAGCAGTTCTTC
j_gene: TRBJ1-1; d_gene: NA; abundance: NA; v_gene: TRBV5-1; CDR3aa: CASSLSAGSNTEAFF; CDR3nt: TGCGCCAGCAGCTTGTCTGCAGGGTCGAACACTGAAGCTTTCTTT
j_gene: TRBJ1-1; d_gene: TRBD1; abundance: NA; v_gene: TRBV7-9; CDR3aa: CASSPQGALVNTEAFF; CDR3nt: TGTGCCAGCAGCCCACAGGGGGCGTTGGTGAACACTGAAGCTTTCTTT
j_gene: TRBJ1-2; d_gene: NA; abundance: NA; v_gene: TRBV7-9; CDR3aa: CASSSSARRTNYGYTF; CDR3nt: TGTGCCAGCAGCTCCTCGGCCAGGAGGACTAACTATGGCTACACCTTC
j_gene: TRBJ2-5; d_gene: TRBD2; abundance: NA; v_gene: TRBV11-3; CDR3aa: CASSPGLAGGQETQYF; CDR3nt: TGTGCCAGCAGCCCAGGACTAGCGGGGGGGCAAGAGACCCAGTACTTC
j_gene: TRBJ2-6; d_gene: NA; abundance: NA; v_gene: TRBV5-8; CDR3aa: CASSKWAGSGANVLTF; CDR3nt: TGTGCCAGCAGTAAATGGGCGGGCTCTGGGGCCAACGTCCTGACTTTC
j_gene: TRBJ1-2; d_gene: NA; abundance: once; v_gene: TRBV7-9; CDR3aa: CASSHPDRNYGYTF; CDR3nt: TGTGCCAGCAGCCACCCGGACAGAAACTATGGCTACACCTTC
j_gene: TRBJ2-5; d_gene: TRBD2; abundance: NA; v_gene: TRBV9; CDR3aa: CASSAGLAGGLGETQYF; CDR3nt: TGTGCCAGCAGCGCAGGACTAGCGGGGGGCCTGGGGGAGACCCAGTACTTC
j_gene: TRBJ1-4; d_gene: TRBD1; abundance: once; v_gene: TRBV2; CDR3aa: CASHDPGITGGQKLFF; CDR3nt: TGTGCCAGCCATGACCCCGGAATAACAGGGGGGCAAAAACTGTTTTTT
j_gene: TRBJ1-3; d_gene: NA; abundance: once; v_gene: TRBV7-9; CDR3aa: CASSLNRLSSGNTIYF; CDR3nt: TGTGCCAGCAGCTTGAACAGGTTGTCCTCTGGAAACACCATATATTTT
j_gene: TRBJ1-2; d_gene: NA; abundance: few; v_gene: TRBV28; CDR3aa: CASSLHQGQGPSGYTF; CDR3nt: TGTGCCAGCAGTTTGCACCAGGGTCAAGGGCCGTCTGGCTACACCTTC
j_gene: TRBJ2-7; d_gene: TRBD1; abundance: NA; v_gene: TRBV5-1; CDR3aa: CASSFRGQTLSNEQYF; CDR3nt: TGCGCCAGCAGCTTTCGGGGACAGACCCTCTCCAACGAGCAGTACTTC
j_gene: TRBJ1-1; d_gene: NA; abundance: once; v_gene: TRBV28; CDR3aa: CASRGVTEAFF; CDR3nt: TGTGCCAGCAGGGGAGTCACTGAAGCTTTCTTT
j_gene: TRBJ1-2; d_gene: NA; abundance: NA; v_gene: TRBV28; CDR3aa: CASSSPWGSNYGYTF; CDR3nt: TGTGCCAGCAGTTCCCCTTGGGGCTCTAACTATGGCTACACCTTC
j_gene: TRBJ2-7; d_gene: NA; abundance: NA; v_gene: TRBV11-2; CDR3aa: CASSSLRLYEQYF; CDR3nt: TGTGCCAGCAGTTCCCTACGCCTCTACGAGCAGTACTTC
j_gene: TRBJ1-1; d_gene: NA; abundance: NA; v_gene: TRBV7-2; CDR3aa: CASSPPGGMNTEAFF; CDR3nt: TGTGCCAGCAGCCCCCCGGGTGGCATGAACACTGAAGCTTTCTTT
j_gene: TRBJ2-1; d_gene: NA; abundance: NA; v_gene: TRBV27; CDR3aa: CASSLRGPNNEQFF; CDR3nt: TGTGCCAGCAGTTTGCGGGGGCCGAACAATGAGCAGTTCTTC
j_gene: TRBJ1-5; d_gene: TRBD1; abundance: NA; v_gene: TRBV7-8; CDR3aa: CASSSDRVGQPQHF; CDR3nt: TGTGCCAGCAGCTCAGACAGGGTAGGCCAGCCCCAGCATTTT
j_gene: TRBJ1-2; d_gene: TRBD1; abundance: NA; v_gene: TRBV6-1; CDR3aa: CASRLSGQGSYGYTF; CDR3nt: TGTGCCAGCCGGCTGAGTGGACAGGGAAGTTATGGCTACACCTTC
j_gene: TRBJ2-6; d_gene: TRBD1; abundance: NA; v_gene: TRBV10-3; CDR3aa: CAISYRVGQAPSGANVLTF; CDR3nt: TGTGCCATCAGTTACCGTGTGGGACAGGCGCCCTCTGGGGCCAACGTCCTGACTTTC
j_gene: TRBJ1-1; d_gene: NA; abundance: NA; v_gene: TRBV27; CDR3aa: CASSIIQGSAEAFF; CDR3nt: TGTGCCAGCAGTATAATACAGGGTTCCGCTGAAGCTTTCTTT